This T cell receptor beta chain was found in a study of technical replicates of blood from several donors. Assay used: immunoSEQ multiplex PCR; TCRdb lists only in-frame clones, some missing. The sample shows 50,000 or so clones, approximately 90% of them seen only once. Sequencing was carried out using PBMCs. The receptor's source is a human donor in good health. Some clones in this sample may be carry-over from other donors' samples.

The CDR3 spells CASSPLPGLADQETQYF. In DNA form, the CDR3 reads TGTGCCAGCAGTCCATTACCGGGACTAGCGGACCAAGAGACCCAGTACTTC. The chain recombines TRBV27 with TRBJ2-5; 11 bases agree with TRBD2. CDR3 length: 17 amino acids. V dropped 5 bases and J dropped 0; count of bases not matched to a gene: 8. The germline V gene has CDR1 MNHEY and CDR2 SMNVEV (reference sequence).